The text below deals with one T cell receptor beta chain. V lost 7 bases to trimming and J lost 3 bases, with 10 bases between them. Germline-derived CDR1 and CDR2 are MNHEY and SVGAGI. The CDR3 extends over 13 amino acids. These data are taken from a study of OX40 agonist ivuxolimab in advanced cancers. The repertoire was sequenced with immunoSEQ multiplex PCR; TCRdb's copy has only in-frame clones and lacks some. This sample has about 54,000 clones, with 84% found just once. The sample was CD4+ or CD8+ T cells sorted from blood, taken in a trial of the OX40 agonist ivuxolimab. The chain carries TRBV6-5 and TRBJ1-3; D remains ambiguous. The receptor's source is an adult with an advanced solid tumor such as melanoma, head and neck, liver or kidney cancer. The CDR3 sequence is CASTLLSGNTIYF. The CDR3 DNA sequence: TGTGCCAGCACCCTGTTAAGTGGAAACACCATATATTTT.